Each of the 20 T cell receptor beta chains below was sequenced from the same sample in a study of cytomegalovirus exposure and HLA in healthy donors. This PCR relied on a set of 60 Vbeta primers and 13 Jbeta primers. TCRdb keeps only in-frame clones here, not all; method: immunoSEQ multiplex PCR. The profile covers roughly 150,000 clones, with approximately 68% appearing a single time and less than 2.5% taken by the ten largest. The sequenced material came from PBMCs. Every receptor here comes from a man in his forties in good health and CMV-seronegative.

CDR3 DNA: TGTGCCAGCAGCCCGGACGCGGGGTCCACGAACATTCAGTACTTC. Its translation: CASSPDAGSTNIQYF. This sequence joins TRBV5-6 and TRBJ2-4; D possibly corresponds to TRBD2 (6 bases). CDR1 is SGHDT, CDR2 YYEEEE, per germline. The CDR3 loop spans 15 amino acids. The V and J ends lost 4 bases and 7 bases respectively, with 18 bases between them.

This chain uses TRBV5-6 with TRBJ2-3; 8 bases match TRBD1. V lost 0 bases, J lost 6 bases, and 6 bases stayed unmatched. The V gene's germline CDR1 is SGHDT and CDR2 YYEEEE. The CDR3 is 15 amino acids. The CDR3 DNA reads TGTGCCAGCAGCTTGGGGTCGGCAGGGGGCGATACGCAGTATTTT. This encodes CASSLGSAGGDTQYF.

Comment on this clone: The same CDR3 arises from other DNA sequences in this sample as well. The V gene is TRBV9, the J gene TRBJ1-1; perhaps TRBD1 as D (6 bases). Germline V gene lookup returns CDR1 SGDLS and CDR2 YYNGEE. The CDR3 has 14 residues. V was pared by 0 bases and J by 0 bases, with 6 bases between. The CDR3 region is CASSVGTVNTEAFF. DNA for the CDR3: TGTGCCAGCAGCGTAGGGACAGTGAACACTGAAGCTTTCTTT.

This chain links TRBV4-1 with TRBJ2-1; 13 nucleotides agree with TRBD2. Trimming took 1 base from V and 7 from J; bases not matched to a gene: 7. CDR1 and CDR2 (germline): MGHRA, YSYEKL. The CDR3 runs 17 residues. The CDR3 sequence: CASSQVSTSGGRNEQFF. CDR3 nucleotides: TGCGCCAGCAGCCAAGTCTCGACTAGCGGGGGGAGGAATGAGCAGTTCTTC.

This clone was seen more than once but under ten times. The V call is TRBV19, the J call TRBJ1-5, with unresolved D. This CDR3 is 15 amino acids long. Per the germline V gene, CDR1 is LNHDA and CDR2 is SQIVND (reference sequence). The V and J ends lost 4 bases and 0 bases respectively, with 10 bases between them. As DNA, the CDR3 is TGTGCCAGTAGTAGCAGGCTTGTTAGCAATCAGCCCCAGCATTTT. Its translation is CASSSRLVSNQPQHF. The whole variable domain, filled in from reference TRBV19 and TRBJ1-5, reads DGGITQSPKYLFRKEGQNVTLSCEQNLNHDAMYWYRQDPGQGLRLIYYSQIVNDFQKGDIAEGYSVSREKKESFPLTVTSAQKNPTAFYLCASSSRLVSNQPQHFGDGTRLSIL.

This chain uses TRBV5-4 with TRBJ2-7; 7 bases line up with TRBD1. Per the germline V gene, CDR1 is SGHNT and CDR2 is YYREEE (reference sequence). The V and J ends lost 0 bases and 6 bases, in that order; junction bases with no gene match: 9. The CDR3 is 15 amino acids. CDR3 amino acids: CASSLGTGASSEQYF. The CDR3 coding sequence is TGTGCCAGCAGCTTGGGAACAGGGGCAAGTTCCGAGCAGTACTTC.

This sequence joins TRBV5-1 and TRBJ2-7; 7 nucleotides align to TRBD2. Trimming cost V 0 bases and J 5 bases; bases outside gene matches: 14. From germline, CDR1 is SGHRS and CDR2 YFSETQ. The CDR3 has 17 residues. CDR3 bases: TGCGCCAGCAGCTTGGTGGCGGGAGTTACATATAGTCACGAGCAGTACTTC. This gives the protein CASSLVAGVTYSHEQYF.

This chain uses TRBV29-1 with TRBJ2-1; TRBD1 matches 11 bases. The V and J ends lost 5 bases and 6 bases, in that order; junction bases with no gene match: 9. This CDR3 region has 15 residues. Germline loops: CDR1 SQVTM, CDR2 ANQGSEA. In DNA, the CDR3 is TGCAGCGTTCACCGGGACAGGGGGTATCGCAATGAGCAGTTCTTC. Protein: CSVHRDRGYRNEQFF.

The chain combines TRBV19 with TRBJ1-1; D remains ambiguous. CDR1 and CDR2 (germline): LNHDA, SQIVND (reference sequence). The CDR3 is 13 amino acids. Trimming shortened V by 5 bases and J by 3 bases, and 10 bases separated the two germline ends. CDR3 region: CASSPPPDTEAFF. The CDR3 DNA is TGTGCCAGTAGTCCGCCTCCGGACACTGAAGCTTTCTTT.

V usage is TRBV19 and J usage is TRBJ2-1; D is ambiguous. Germline CDR1 is LNHDA and CDR2 is SQIVND (reference sequence). Trimming stripped 1 base from V and 0 bases from J, with 10 bases between. CDR3 size: 16 residues. The CDR3 loop reads CASSIVYSFSYNEQFF. The CDR3 coding sequence is TGTGCCAGTAGTATAGTGTACAGCTTCTCCTACAATGAGCAGTTCTTC.

The chain uses TRBV15 and TRBJ1-4; D is unresolved. V gave up 0 bases and J gave up 6 bases, with 14 bases separating them. Looked up from germline, CDR1 is LNHNV and CDR2 is YYDKDF (reference sequence). This CDR3 region has 16 residues. Here the CDR3 DNA reads TGTGCCACCAGCAGAGATGGTAGGCAGGTATATGAAAAACTGTTTTTT. This sequence encodes CATSRDGRQVYEKLFF.

This clone was picked up a small number of times. V is TRBV7-2 and J is TRBJ2-2; D is possibly TRBD1 (6 bases). V was trimmed by 2 bases and J by 5 bases, leaving 12 bases between them. CDR3 size: 15 residues. The germline CDR1 and CDR2 sequences are SGHTA and FQGNSA. CDR3 region: CASSLWGPETGELFF. The CDR3 DNA follows: TGTGCCAGCAGCTTATGGGGGCCCGAGACCGGGGAGCTGTTTTTT.

This clone has only a few counts. The V and J genes are TRBV7-9 and TRBJ1-1; no clear D gene. Germline V gene data show CDR1 as SEHNR and CDR2 as FQNEAQ (reference sequence). Trimming removed 5 bases from V and 6 bases from J, with 16 bases in between. The CDR3 has 14 amino acids. CDR3 residues: CASSLGREHAEAFF. The CDR3 region has the DNA TGTGCCAGCAGCCTAGGGCGGGAGCACGCTGAAGCTTTCTTT.

V and J are TRBV9 and TRBJ2-2; the match to TRBD2 covers 8 bases. Germline V CDR1 and CDR2: SGDLS, YYNGEE. The V gene end was trimmed by 4 bases and the J gene end by 5 bases; junction bases not matched to a gene: 7. This CDR3 region has 15 residues. Here the CDR3 reads CASSPGGGLTGELFF. The CDR3 bases are TGTGCCAGCAGCCCGGGGGGGGGACTAACCGGGGAGCTGTTTTTT.

The chain uses TRBV27 and TRBJ1-2; D gene ambiguous. The CDR3 contains 11 residues. V was pared by 6 bases and J by 4 bases, with 6 bases between. Germline V gives CDR1 MNHEY, CDR2 SMNVEV (reference sequence). Here the CDR3 reads CASSPGYGYTF. CDR3 nucleotide sequence: TGTGCCAGCAGCCCAGGCTATGGCTACACCTTC.

The V and J genes are TRBV4-2 and TRBJ2-7, with D perhaps matching TRBD1 (5 bases). The length of the CDR3 is 15 residues. The V end lost 1 base, the J end lost 1 base, and 11 bases lay between the germline ends. The germline CDR1 and CDR2 sequences are LGHNA and YNFKEQ. The CDR3 coding sequence is TGTGCCAGCAGCCAAGGGTCAGGGCCATCCTACGAGCAGTACTTC. It codes for CASSQGSGPSYEQYF.

The genes are TRBV12-5 and TRBJ2-7; 14 bases map to TRBD2. Germline trimming cut 4 bases from V and 3 bases from J; bases unmatched to any gene: 14. The CDR3 is made up of 19 amino acids. Germline V gene data show CDR1 as LGHNT and CDR2 as FRNRAP. CDR3 in DNA: TGTGCTAGTGGTTCCTACCCTCCCCGAGGGACTAGCGGGAGCTACGAGCAGTACTTC. It encodes CASGSYPPRGTSGSYEQYF.

This sequence joins TRBV6-6 and TRBJ1-4; D is perhaps TRBD1 (6 bases). The germline CDR1 and CDR2 sequences are MNHNY and SVGAGI (reference sequence). V was shortened by 2 bases and J by 6 bases, with 10 bases between the two germline ends. This CDR3 has 14 residues. CDR3 nucleotide sequence: TGTGCCAGCAGTTACAGCAGGGGTCATGAAAAACTGTTTTTT. It translates to CASSYSRGHEKLFF.

The chain uses TRBV2 and TRBJ2-1, with 8 bases fitting TRBD2. Germline lookup yields CDR1 SNHLY and CDR2 FYNNEI. The CDR3 runs to 15 residues. V gave up 7 bases and J gave up 4 bases; unmatched junction bases: 9. CDR3 protein: CASNERESIYNEQFF. CDR3 DNA sequence: TGTGCCAGCAACGAGCGGGAGTCGATTTACAATGAGCAGTTCTTC.

The V call is TRBV6-5, the J call TRBJ2-2; unclear D gene. The CDR3 has 12 residues. Germline CDR1 reads MNHEY; CDR2 reads SVGAGI. Trimming pared 6 bases from V and 4 bases from J, leaving 6 bases between. CDR3 DNA: TGTGCCAGCAGCCGGTTCACCGGGGAGCTGTTTTTT. Its protein product is CASSRFTGELFF.